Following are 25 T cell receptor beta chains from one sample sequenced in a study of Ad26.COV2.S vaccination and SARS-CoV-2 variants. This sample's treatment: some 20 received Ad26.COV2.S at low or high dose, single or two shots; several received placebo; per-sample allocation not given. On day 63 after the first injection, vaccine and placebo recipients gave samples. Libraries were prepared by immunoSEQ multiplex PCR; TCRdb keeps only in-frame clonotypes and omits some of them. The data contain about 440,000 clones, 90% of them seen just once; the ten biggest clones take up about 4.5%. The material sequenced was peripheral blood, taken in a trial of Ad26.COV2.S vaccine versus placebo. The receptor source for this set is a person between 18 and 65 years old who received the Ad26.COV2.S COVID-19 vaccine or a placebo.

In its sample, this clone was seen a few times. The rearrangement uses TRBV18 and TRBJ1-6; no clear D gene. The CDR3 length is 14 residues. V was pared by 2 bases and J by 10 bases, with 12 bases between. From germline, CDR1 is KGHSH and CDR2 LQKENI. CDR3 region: CASSPSEGFSPLHF. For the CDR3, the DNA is TGTGCCAGCTCACCATCGGAGGGATTCTCACCCCTCCACTTT.

The DNA of the CDR3 is TGTGCCACGGGCAATGAGCAGTTCTTC. Translation: CATGNEQFF. The V call is TRBV12-3 or TRBV12-4, the J call TRBJ2-1, with no clear D. Trimming took off 10 bases at V and 6 bases at J, with 4 bases between the two ends. The CDR3 runs to 9 residues.

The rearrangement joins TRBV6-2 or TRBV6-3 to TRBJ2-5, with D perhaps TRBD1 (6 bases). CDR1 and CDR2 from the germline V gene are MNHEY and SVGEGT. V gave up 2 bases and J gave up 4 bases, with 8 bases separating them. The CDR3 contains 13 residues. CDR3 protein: CASSYLDRETQYF. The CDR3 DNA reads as TGTGCCAGCAGTTACCTGGACAGAGAGACCCAGTACTTC.

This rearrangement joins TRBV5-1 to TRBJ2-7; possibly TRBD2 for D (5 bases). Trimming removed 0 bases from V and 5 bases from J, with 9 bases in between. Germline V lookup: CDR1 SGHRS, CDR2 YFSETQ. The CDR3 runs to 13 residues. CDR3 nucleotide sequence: TGCGCCAGCAGCTTGGGCGGGTTGGACGAGCAGTACTTC. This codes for CASSLGGLDEQYF.

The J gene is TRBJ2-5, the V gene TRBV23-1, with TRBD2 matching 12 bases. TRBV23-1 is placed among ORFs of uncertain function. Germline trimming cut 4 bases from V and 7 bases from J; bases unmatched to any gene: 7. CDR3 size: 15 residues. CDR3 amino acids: CASSPTSGRKGTQYF. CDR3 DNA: TGCGCCAGCAGTCCTACTAGCGGGAGGAAGGGGACCCAGTACTTC.

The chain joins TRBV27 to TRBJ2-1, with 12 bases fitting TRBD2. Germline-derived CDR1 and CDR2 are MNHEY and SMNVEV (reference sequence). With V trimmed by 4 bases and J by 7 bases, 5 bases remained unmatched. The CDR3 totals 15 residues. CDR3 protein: CASSSASGRGNEQFF. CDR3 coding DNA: TGTGCCAGCAGTTCCGCTAGCGGGAGGGGGAATGAGCAGTTCTTC.

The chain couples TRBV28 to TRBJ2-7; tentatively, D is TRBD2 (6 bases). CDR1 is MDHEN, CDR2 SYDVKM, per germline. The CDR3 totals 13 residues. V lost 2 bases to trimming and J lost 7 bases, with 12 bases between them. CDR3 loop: CASSLAGPQEQYF. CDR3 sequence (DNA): TGTGCCAGCAGTTTAGCGGGACCCCAAGAGCAGTACTTC.

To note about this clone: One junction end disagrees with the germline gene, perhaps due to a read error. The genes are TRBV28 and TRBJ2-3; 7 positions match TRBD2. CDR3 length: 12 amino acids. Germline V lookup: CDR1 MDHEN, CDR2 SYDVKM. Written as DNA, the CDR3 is TGTGCCAGCAGACTAGCGTCACAGATCCCGGATTTT. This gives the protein CASRLASQIPDF.

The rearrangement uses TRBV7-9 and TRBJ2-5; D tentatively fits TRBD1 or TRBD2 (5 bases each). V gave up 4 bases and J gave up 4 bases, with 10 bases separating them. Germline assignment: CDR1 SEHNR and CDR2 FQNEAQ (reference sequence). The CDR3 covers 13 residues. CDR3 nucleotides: TGTGCCAGCAGCTCGAGGGGCCCAGAGACCCAGTACTTC. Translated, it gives CASSSRGPETQYF.

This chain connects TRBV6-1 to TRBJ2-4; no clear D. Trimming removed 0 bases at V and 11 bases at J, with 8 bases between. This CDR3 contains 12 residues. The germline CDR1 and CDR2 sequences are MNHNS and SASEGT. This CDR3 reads CASSEAWNLQYF. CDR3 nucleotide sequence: TGTGCCAGCAGTGAAGCCTGGAACCTTCAGTACTTC.

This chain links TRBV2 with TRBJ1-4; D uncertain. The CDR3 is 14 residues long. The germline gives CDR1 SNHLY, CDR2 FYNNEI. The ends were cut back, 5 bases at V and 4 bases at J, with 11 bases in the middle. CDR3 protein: CASSTGLLNEKLFF. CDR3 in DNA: TGTGCCAGCAGTACCGGGTTACTTAATGAAAAACTGTTTTTT.

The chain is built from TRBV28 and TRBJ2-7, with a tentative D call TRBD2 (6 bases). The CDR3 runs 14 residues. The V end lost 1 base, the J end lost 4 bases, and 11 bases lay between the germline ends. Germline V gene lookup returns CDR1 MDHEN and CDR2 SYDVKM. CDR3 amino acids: CASSLFPGTYEQYF. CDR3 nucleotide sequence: TGTGCCAGCAGTTTATTTCCCGGGACTTACGAGCAGTACTTC.

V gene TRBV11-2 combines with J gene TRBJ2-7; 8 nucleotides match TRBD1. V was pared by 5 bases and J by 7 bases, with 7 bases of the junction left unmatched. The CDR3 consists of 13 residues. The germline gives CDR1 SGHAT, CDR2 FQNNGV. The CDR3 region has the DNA TGTGCCAGCAGCCAGGGGGCAGGGTGGGAGCAGTACTTC. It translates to CASSQGAGWEQYF.

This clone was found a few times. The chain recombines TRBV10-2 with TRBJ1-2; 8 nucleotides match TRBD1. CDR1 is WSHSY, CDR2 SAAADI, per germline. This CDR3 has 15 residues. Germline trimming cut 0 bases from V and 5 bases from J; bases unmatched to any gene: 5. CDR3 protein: CASSESNRGVYGYTF. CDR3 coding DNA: TGCGCCAGCAGTGAGTCGAACAGGGGGGTTTATGGCTACACCTTC.

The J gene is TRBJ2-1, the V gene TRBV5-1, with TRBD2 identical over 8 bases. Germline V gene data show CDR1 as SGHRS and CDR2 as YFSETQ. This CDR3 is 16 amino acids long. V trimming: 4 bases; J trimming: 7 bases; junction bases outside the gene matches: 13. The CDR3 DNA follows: TGCGCCAGCAGCCCCGGTACGGGAGGGCCACGGAATGAGCAGTTCTTC. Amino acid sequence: CASSPGTGGPRNEQFF.

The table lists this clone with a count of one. CDR3 sequence reads: CASSLRLAGGPWDEQFF. CDR3 sequence (DNA): TGTGCCAGCAGTTTAAGACTAGCGGGAGGGCCTTGGGATGAGCAGTTCTTC. V gene TRBV27 combines with J gene TRBJ2-1; 14 nucleotides agree with TRBD2. Germline V gene lookup returns CDR1 MNHEY and CDR2 SMNVEV (reference sequence). J lost 8 bases, V lost 2 bases, and 8 bases had no gene match. The CDR3 length is 17 residues.

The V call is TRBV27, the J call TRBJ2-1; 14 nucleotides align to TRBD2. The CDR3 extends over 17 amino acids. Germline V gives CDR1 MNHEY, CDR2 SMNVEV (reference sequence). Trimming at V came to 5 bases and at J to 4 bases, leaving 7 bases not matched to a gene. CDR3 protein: CASSLGLAGVTYNEQFF. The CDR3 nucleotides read TGTGCCAGCAGTCTGGGACTAGCGGGAGTGACTTACAATGAGCAGTTCTTC.

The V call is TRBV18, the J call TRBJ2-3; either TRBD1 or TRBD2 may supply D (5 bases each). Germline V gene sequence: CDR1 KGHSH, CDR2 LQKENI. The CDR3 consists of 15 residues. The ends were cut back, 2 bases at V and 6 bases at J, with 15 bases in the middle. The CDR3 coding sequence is TGTGCCAGCTCACCAGGGGACCGGGTGTGGGATACGCAGTATTTT. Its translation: CASSPGDRVWDTQYF.

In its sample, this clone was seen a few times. CDR3 nucleotides: TGTGCCAGCATCCCGTTAGCCTCTGGAAACACCATATATTTT. It yields the protein CASIPLASGNTIYF. The chain joins TRBV28 to TRBJ1-3; D gene uncertain. The CDR3 totals 14 residues. Germline V gene data show CDR1 as MDHEN and CDR2 as SYDVKM. V was trimmed by 7 bases and J by 0 bases, leaving 10 bases between them.

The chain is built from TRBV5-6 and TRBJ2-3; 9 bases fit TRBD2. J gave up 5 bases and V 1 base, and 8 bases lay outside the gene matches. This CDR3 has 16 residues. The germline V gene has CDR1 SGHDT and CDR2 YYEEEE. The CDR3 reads CASSLKAGGDGDTQYF. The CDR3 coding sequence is TGTGCCAGCAGCTTGAAAGCGGGAGGCGATGGAGATACGCAGTATTTT. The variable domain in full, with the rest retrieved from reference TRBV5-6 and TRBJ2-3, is DAGVTQSPTHLIKTRGQQVTLRCSPKSGHDTVSWYQQALGQGPQFIFQYYEEEERQRGNFPDRFSGHQFPNYSSELNVNALLLGDSALYLCASSLKAGGDGDTQYFGPGTRLTVL.

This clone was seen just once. CDR3 sequence: CASGLDSEQFF. CDR3 DNA sequence: TGTGCCAGCGGCCTGGACAGTGAGCAGTTCTTC. The genes are TRBV27 and TRBJ2-1; TRBD1 is a possible D gene (6 bases). Trimming shortened V by 8 bases and J by 9 bases, and 11 bases separated the two germline ends. Germline values: CDR1 MNHEY, CDR2 SMNVEV (reference sequence). CDR3 length: 11 residues.

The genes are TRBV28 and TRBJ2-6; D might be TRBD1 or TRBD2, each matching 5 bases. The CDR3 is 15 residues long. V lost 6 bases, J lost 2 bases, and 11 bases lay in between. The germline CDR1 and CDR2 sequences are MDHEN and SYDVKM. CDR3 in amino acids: CASSKVGAGANVLTF. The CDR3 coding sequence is TGTGCCAGCAGCAAAGTGGGGGCTGGGGCCAACGTCCTGACTTTC.

CDR3 sequence: CASSREYGGRGSEQYF. In DNA form, the CDR3 reads TGTGCCAGCAGCCGAGAGTACGGCGGGAGAGGTTCGGAGCAGTACTTC. The chain couples TRBV11-2 to TRBJ2-7, with 7 bases lining up with TRBD2. The V gene's germline CDR1 is SGHAT and CDR2 FQNNGV. The CDR3 loop spans 16 amino acids. V shed 5 bases, J shed 7 bases, and the junction held 17 bases outside the gene matches.

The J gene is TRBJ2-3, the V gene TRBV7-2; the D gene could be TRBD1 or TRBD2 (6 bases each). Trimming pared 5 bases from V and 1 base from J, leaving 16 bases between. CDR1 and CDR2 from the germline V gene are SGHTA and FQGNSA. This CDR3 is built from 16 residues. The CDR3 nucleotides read TGTGCCAGCAGCCTAAAGCCGGAGGGGGGCACAGATACGCAGTATTTT. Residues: CASSLKPEGGTDTQYF.

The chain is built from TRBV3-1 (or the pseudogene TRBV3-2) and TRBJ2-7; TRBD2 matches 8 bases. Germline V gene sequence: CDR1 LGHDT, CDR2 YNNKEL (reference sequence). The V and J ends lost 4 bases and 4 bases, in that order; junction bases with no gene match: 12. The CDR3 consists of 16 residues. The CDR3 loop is CASSPSLLAGLYEQYF. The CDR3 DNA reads TGTGCCAGCAGCCCCTCTTTGTTAGCGGGACTATACGAGCAGTACTTC.